This is a list of T cell receptor beta chains from one sample in a study of vaccination and CD4 T cells after COVID-19. TCRdb itself ran the PCR reads through MiXCR, one entry per CDR3 protein. The sample holds under 25,000 distinct CDR3 sequences, over 20% seen once. These receptors are not linked to any known antigen. Sequencing was carried out using cultured CD4+ T cells from blood. These receptors all come from a human donor with COVID-19. Each CDR3 is given with its conserved first and last residue. D genes are given only for firm matches. Clone size is given for some rows only: seen once, a few or many times, or a class if the clone is expanded.

cdr3_nt: TGTGCCAGCAGTAAGAAGGGTCGACTCGTTAGCATCGAGCTGTTTTTT; cdr3_aa: CASSKKGRLVSIELFF; d_call: -; v_call: TRBV6-1; clone_size: few; j_call: TRBJ2-2
cdr3_nt: TGCGCCAGCAGCCAAGATCTGGGTTCACTTCAGCCCCAGCATTTT; cdr3_aa: CASSQDLGSLQPQHF; d_call: -; v_call: TRBV4-1; clone_size: few; j_call: TRBJ1-5
cdr3_nt: TGTGCCAGCAGCCAGGGGGCAGGGCCGGGCCAGCCCCAGCATTTT; cdr3_aa: CASSQGAGPGQPQHF; d_call: TRBD1; v_call: TRBV6-2/TRBV6-3; clone_size: medium-sized; j_call: TRBJ1-5
cdr3_nt: TGTGCCAGCAGCTTAGTAACGGGAGGGCTCAGCTCCTACGAGCAGTACTTC; cdr3_aa: CASSLVTGGLSSYEQYF; d_call: TRBD2; v_call: TRBV7-8; clone_size: few; j_call: TRBJ2-7
cdr3_nt: TGTGCCAGCAGGATGACAGACGAGCAGTACTTC; cdr3_aa: CASRMTDEQYF; d_call: -; v_call: TRBV6-2/TRBV6-3; clone_size: -; j_call: TRBJ2-7
cdr3_nt: TGTGCCTGGAGTCATACAGGGGACCAGCCCCAGCATTTT; cdr3_aa: CAWSHTGDQPQHF; d_call: TRBD1; v_call: TRBV30; clone_size: medium-sized; j_call: TRBJ1-5
cdr3_nt: TGTGCCAGCCGCCCGGGGGGACAGGGCCTGGGGTTGAACACTGAAGCTTTCTTT; cdr3_aa: CASRPGGQGLGLNTEAFF; d_call: TRBD1; v_call: TRBV27; clone_size: few; j_call: TRBJ1-1
cdr3_nt: TGTGCCAGTATGTCCCCGGGACAGGGGGGTTTTGGCTACACCTTC; cdr3_aa: CASMSPGQGGFGYTF; d_call: TRBD1; v_call: TRBV19; clone_size: -; j_call: TRBJ1-2
cdr3_nt: TGTGCCAGCAGCTTGCTGGGGGGTAGGTCTCCCCAGCATTTT; cdr3_aa: CASSLLGGRSPQHF; d_call: -; v_call: TRBV5-5; clone_size: few; j_call: TRBJ1-5
cdr3_nt: TGTGCCAGCAGTATAGCCTCCGGGAATCAGCCCCAGCATTTT; cdr3_aa: CASSIASGNQPQHF; d_call: -; v_call: TRBV2; clone_size: medium-sized; j_call: TRBJ1-5
cdr3_nt: TGCAGTGCACTTAATGAAAAACTGTTTTTT; cdr3_aa: CSALNEKLFF; d_call: -; v_call: TRBV20-1; clone_size: few; j_call: TRBJ1-4
cdr3_nt: TGTGCCAGCAGTTCTCCGGGGACAACTAATGAAAAACTGTTTTTT; cdr3_aa: CASSSPGTTNEKLFF; d_call: -; v_call: TRBV6-5; clone_size: few; j_call: TRBJ1-4
cdr3_nt: TGTGCCAGCAGCTTAGAGTCCGGGGAGCTGTTTTTT; cdr3_aa: CASSLESGELFF; d_call: -; v_call: TRBV7-2; clone_size: -; j_call: TRBJ2-2
cdr3_nt: TGCGCCAGCAGTGAGTCTCCCACTAACTATGGCTACACCTTC; cdr3_aa: CASSESPTNYGYTF; d_call: -; v_call: TRBV10-2; clone_size: few; j_call: TRBJ1-2
cdr3_nt: TGCAGTGCTCTTACAGGGTTCAACTATGGCTACACCTTC; cdr3_aa: CSALTGFNYGYTF; d_call: -; v_call: TRBV20-1; clone_size: few; j_call: TRBJ1-2
cdr3_nt: TGTGCCACCAGCAGAAACTGGGACAGGGGGTCTCCGGCGGTAGCCAAAAACATTCAGTACTTC; cdr3_aa: CATSRNWDRGSPAVAKNIQYF; d_call: TRBD1; v_call: TRBV15; clone_size: few; j_call: TRBJ2-4
cdr3_nt: TGTGCCAGCAGCTCCGGCCGAATATACAGGGTGGACACAGATACGCAGTATTTT; cdr3_aa: CASSSGRIYRVDTDTQYF; d_call: -; v_call: TRBV11-3; clone_size: -; j_call: TRBJ2-3
cdr3_nt: TGTGCCAGCAGCCCGACGGACAGGGAGTTCGAGCAGTACTTC; cdr3_aa: CASSPTDREFEQYF; d_call: TRBD1; v_call: TRBV7-9; clone_size: few; j_call: TRBJ2-7
cdr3_nt: TGTGCCAGCAGCGTTGCGGGCCCTGGCTACACCTTC; cdr3_aa: CASSVAGPGYTF; d_call: -; v_call: TRBV6-2/TRBV6-3; clone_size: few; j_call: TRBJ1-2
cdr3_nt: TGTGCCAGCAGCTCGCGCCAGGGGGCTAACTATGGCTACACCTTC; cdr3_aa: CASSSRQGANYGYTF; d_call: TRBD1; v_call: TRBV11-3; clone_size: -; j_call: TRBJ1-2
cdr3_nt: TGTGCCAGCAGTTTAAGCGGGACCCAGTACTTC; cdr3_aa: CASSLSGTQYF; d_call: -; v_call: TRBV28; clone_size: -; j_call: TRBJ2-5
cdr3_nt: TGTGCCAGCAGTTTAGATAGGGGTAGTGGGTATTTT; cdr3_aa: CASSLDRGSGYF; d_call: -; v_call: TRBV12-3/TRBV12-4; clone_size: few; j_call: TRBJ2-3
cdr3_nt: TGTGCCAGCAGTCCCCCCGATTCAGGCAAAAACATTCAGTACTTC; cdr3_aa: CASSPPDSGKNIQYF; d_call: -; v_call: TRBV28; clone_size: -; j_call: TRBJ2-4
cdr3_nt: TGTGCCAGCACACCTCTAGACAGGGAGGGGACCCAGTACTTC; cdr3_aa: CASTPLDREGTQYF; d_call: -; v_call: TRBV12-3/TRBV12-4; clone_size: -; j_call: TRBJ2-5
cdr3_nt: TGTGCTAGCAGCTTATCGCAGGGGCTTTCCTACGAGCAGTACTTC; cdr3_aa: CASSLSQGLSYEQYF; d_call: -; v_call: TRBV7-7; clone_size: -; j_call: TRBJ2-7
cdr3_nt: TGTGCCAGCACTTCCCCTACAGAGGGATACAATCAGCCCCAGCATTTT; cdr3_aa: CASTSPTEGYNQPQHF; d_call: -; v_call: TRBV2; clone_size: few; j_call: TRBJ1-5
cdr3_nt: TGCGCCAGCAGCTTGGGCGGCGCCCCCAGTTACGAGCAGTACTTC; cdr3_aa: CASSLGGAPSYEQYF; d_call: -; v_call: TRBV5-1; clone_size: -; j_call: TRBJ2-7
cdr3_nt: TGTGCCAGCAGCCCCCGGGGGGGTTCCTACGAGCAGTACTTC; cdr3_aa: CASSPRGGSYEQYF; d_call: TRBD2; v_call: TRBV3-1; clone_size: -; j_call: TRBJ2-7
cdr3_nt: TGTGCCAGCAGCGCAGATTCCGGGACAGCTTATGGCTACACCTTC; cdr3_aa: CASSADSGTAYGYTF; d_call: TRBD1; v_call: TRBV5-5; clone_size: -; j_call: TRBJ1-2
cdr3_nt: TGTGCCAGCAGCGGACAGTCTAACTATGGCTACACCTTC; cdr3_aa: CASSGQSNYGYTF; d_call: -; v_call: TRBV7-2; clone_size: medium-sized; j_call: TRBJ1-2
cdr3_nt: TGCAGTGCCAGCAGAGGAGCGGGGTCCTACGAGCAGTACTTC; cdr3_aa: CSASRGAGSYEQYF; d_call: TRBD2; v_call: TRBV20-1; clone_size: -; j_call: TRBJ2-7
cdr3_nt: TGTGCCAGCAGTGAACGGACAGCATACACAGATACGCAGTATTTT; cdr3_aa: CASSERTAYTDTQYF; d_call: -; v_call: TRBV2; clone_size: -; j_call: TRBJ2-3
cdr3_nt: TGTGCTAGTGGTTTGGTCCACGGACAGGGTAACTATGGCTACACCTTC; cdr3_aa: CASGLVHGQGNYGYTF; d_call: TRBD1; v_call: TRBV12-5; clone_size: -; j_call: TRBJ1-2
cdr3_nt: TGCGCCAGCAGCCAAGCCGGAGCACAGGGGGAATATCAGCCCCAGCATTTT; cdr3_aa: CASSQAGAQGEYQPQHF; d_call: TRBD1; v_call: TRBV4-1; clone_size: -; j_call: TRBJ1-5
cdr3_nt: TGTGCCAGCAGTCCCCTGGGACCTTCCTACGAGCAGTACTTC; cdr3_aa: CASSPLGPSYEQYF; d_call: -; v_call: TRBV28; clone_size: -; j_call: TRBJ2-7
cdr3_nt: TGTGCCAGCAGAAGCTTGGGGGGACGCACAGATACGCAGTATTTT; cdr3_aa: CASRSLGGRTDTQYF; d_call: -; v_call: TRBV25-1; clone_size: few; j_call: TRBJ2-3
cdr3_nt: TGTGCCACCGGGGTTGGCAATCAGCCCCAGCATTTT; cdr3_aa: CATGVGNQPQHF; d_call: -; v_call: TRBV24-1; clone_size: few; j_call: TRBJ1-5
cdr3_nt: TGCAGTGCCTCGGGCTCCTACAATGAGCAGTTCTTC; cdr3_aa: CSASGSYNEQFF; d_call: -; v_call: TRBV20-1; clone_size: -; j_call: TRBJ2-1
cdr3_nt: TGTGCCAGCAGCTTAGGTAGCGGCAGCACAGATACGCAGTATTTT; cdr3_aa: CASSLGSGSTDTQYF; d_call: -; v_call: TRBV11-2; clone_size: -; j_call: TRBJ2-3
cdr3_nt: TGCAGTGCTAGGGTCCGGGGACAGGGGTATATACAGACCCAGTACTTC; cdr3_aa: CSARVRGQGYIQTQYF; d_call: TRBD1; v_call: TRBV20-1; clone_size: few; j_call: TRBJ2-5
cdr3_nt: TGTGCCAGCAGCCAAGATGTTTCGGGGACCCAGCATTTT; cdr3_aa: CASSQDVSGTQHF; d_call: -; v_call: TRBV14; clone_size: -; j_call: TRBJ1-5
cdr3_nt: TGTGCCAGCAGCTTTTCGGGACAGGGGCATGAGCAGTTCTTC; cdr3_aa: CASSFSGQGHEQFF; d_call: TRBD1; v_call: TRBV11-3; clone_size: -; j_call: TRBJ2-1